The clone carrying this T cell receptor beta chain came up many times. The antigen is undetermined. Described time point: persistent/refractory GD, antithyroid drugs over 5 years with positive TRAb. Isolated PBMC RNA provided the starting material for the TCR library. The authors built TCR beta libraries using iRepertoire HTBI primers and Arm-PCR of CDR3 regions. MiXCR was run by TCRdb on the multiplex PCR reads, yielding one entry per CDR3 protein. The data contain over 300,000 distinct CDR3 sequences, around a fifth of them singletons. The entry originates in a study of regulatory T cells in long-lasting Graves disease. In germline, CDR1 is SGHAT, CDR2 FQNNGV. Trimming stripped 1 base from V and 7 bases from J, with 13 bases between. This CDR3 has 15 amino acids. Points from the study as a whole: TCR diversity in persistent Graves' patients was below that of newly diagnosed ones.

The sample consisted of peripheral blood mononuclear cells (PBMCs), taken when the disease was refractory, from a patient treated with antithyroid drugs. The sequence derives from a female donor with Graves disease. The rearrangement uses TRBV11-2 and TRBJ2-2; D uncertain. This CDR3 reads CASSLADSGVGELFF. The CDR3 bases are TGTGCCAGCAGCTTAGCCGATAGTGGGGTCGGGGAGCTGTTTTTT. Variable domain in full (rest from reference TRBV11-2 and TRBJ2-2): EAGVAQSPRYKIIEKRQSVAFWCNPISGHATLYWYQQILGQGPKLLIQFQNNGVVDDSQLPKDRFSAERLKGVDSTLKIQPAKLEDSAVYLCASSLADSGVGELFFGEGSRLTVL.